The 26 T cell receptor beta chains in this list originate from one sample, sequenced in a study of OX40 agonist ivuxolimab in advanced cancers. Profiled with immunoSEQ multiplex PCR; TCRdb holds only in-frame clones, not every one. The top ten clones hold about 1.2% of a sample with around 63,000 clones, 75% to 90% of them seen once. The sample consisted of CD4+ or CD8+ T cells sorted from blood, taken in a trial of the OX40 agonist ivuxolimab. Every receptor here comes from an adult with an advanced solid tumor such as melanoma, head and neck, liver or kidney cancer.

The CDR3 bases are TGTGCCAGCAGCCGTAATCAGGGGAAGCAGTTCTTC. It specifies CASSRNQGKQFF. The rearrangement links TRBV7-2 to TRBJ2-1; TRBD1 might be the D (6 bases). Trimming took 5 bases from V and 11 from J, leaving 13 bases between them. Per germline, CDR1 SGHTA and CDR2 FQGNSA. The CDR3 spans 12 residues.

V gene TRBV9 combines with J gene TRBJ2-3; D is ambiguous. Germline V lookup: CDR1 SGDLS, CDR2 YYNGEE. This CDR3 has 14 amino acids. V lost 0 bases and J 5 bases, leaving 10 bases between the germline ends. DNA of the CDR3: TGTGCCAGCAGCGTAGCTGAAGTGGGAGATACGCAGTATTTT. This codes for CASSVAEVGDTQYF.

The chain combines TRBV5-4 with TRBJ1-1; tentative D call: TRBD1 (5 bases). The CDR3 spans 15 residues. The germline V and J ends were trimmed by 6 bases and 0 bases, with 15 bases remaining between them. Germline lookup yields CDR1 SGHNT and CDR2 YYREEE (reference sequence). The CDR3 reads CASTLSRGMNTEAFF. Written as DNA, the CDR3 is TGTGCCAGCACCCTGTCCCGGGGCATGAACACTGAAGCTTTCTTT.

This clone has just a few counts. The rearrangement uses TRBV5-1 and TRBJ1-1; D might be TRBD1 (5 bases). CDR3 size: 15 residues. Germline V gives CDR1 SGHRS, CDR2 YFSETQ. V dropped 4 bases and J dropped 3 bases, with 16 bases sitting between them. CDR3 nucleotides: TGCGCCAGCAGCCCTCAAGCGGGGACGTACACTGAAGCTTTCTTT. Amino acids: CASSPQAGTYTEAFF.

The chain uses TRBV6-1 and TRBJ2-7; 13 nucleotides agree with TRBD2. The CDR3 totals 16 residues. J lost 6 bases, V lost 5 bases, and 10 bases had no gene match. Germline loops: CDR1 MNHNS, CDR2 SASEGT. DNA of the CDR3: TGTGCCAGCAGTCAAGGACTAGCGGGAGTTTTCGGCGAGCAGTACTTC. It translates to CASSQGLAGVFGEQYF.

The chain links TRBV29-1 to TRBJ1-4; 7 positions match TRBD1. The CDR3 runs to 11 residues. The germline V gene has CDR1 SQVTM and CDR2 ANQGSEA. The CDR3 coding sequence is TGCAGTGTAGGGGGCTATGAAAAACTGTTTTTT. Its protein is CSVGGYEKLFF.

The chain has TRBV27 and TRBJ2-1; 14 bases match TRBD2. V was pared by 6 bases and J by 5 bases, with 12 bases of the junction left unmatched. The CDR3 runs to 18 residues. Germline CDR1 MNHEY, CDR2 SMNVEV (reference sequence). The CDR3 sequence is CASSKGTSGRLGNNEQFF. The CDR3 DNA sequence: TGTGCCAGCAGCAAAGGGACTAGCGGGAGATTAGGGAACAATGAGCAGTTCTTC.

The J gene is TRBJ2-1, the V gene TRBV19; 11 bases are a match to TRBD2. V lost 0 bases and J lost 0; bases outside the gene matches: 13. CDR1 is LNHDA, CDR2 SQIVND, per germline (reference sequence). CDR3 length: 21 residues. The CDR3 spells CASSIEAILAGVLSSYNEQFF. As DNA, the CDR3 is TGTGCCAGTAGTATAGAAGCAATACTAGCGGGAGTGCTGAGCTCCTACAATGAGCAGTTCTTC.

The DNA for the CDR3 is TGTGCCACCGAAGGGACTAGGGGGTACGAGCAGTACTTC. Amino acid sequence: CATEGTRGYEQYF. This rearrangement joins TRBV28 to TRBJ2-7, with 8 nucleotides matching TRBD2. Germline CDR1 reads MDHEN; CDR2 reads SYDVKM. This CDR3 spans 13 amino acids. The V segment lost 10 bases and the J segment 4 bases; nucleotides outside the gene matches: 9.

In its sample, this clone was seen a few times. The V and J genes are TRBV11-2 and TRBJ2-3; D is unresolved. Germline V gene lookup returns CDR1 SGHAT and CDR2 FQNNGV. Trimming removed 1 base from V and 4 bases from J, with 12 bases in between. The CDR3 loop spans 15 amino acids. CDR3: CASSLGLVGADTQYF. The CDR3 coding sequence is TGTGCCAGCAGCTTAGGTCTAGTGGGCGCAGATACGCAGTATTTT.

The chain joins TRBV18 to TRBJ2-7; the D call may be TRBD1 or TRBD2 (5 bases each). Trimming removed 3 bases from V and 3 bases from J, with 12 bases in between. In germline, CDR1 is KGHSH, CDR2 LQKENI. The CDR3 is 14 residues long. This chain's CDR3 is CASSPRDGLYEQYF. CDR3 bases: TGTGCCAGCTCACCGAGGGACGGCCTCTACGAGCAGTACTTC.

V gene TRBV5-1 combines with J gene TRBJ2-2; the D call may be TRBD1 or TRBD2 (5 bases each). CDR1 and CDR2 (germline): SGHRS, YFSETQ. V gave up 2 bases and J gave up 3 bases, with 20 bases separating them. The CDR3 is made up of 18 amino acids. The DNA for the CDR3 is TGCGCCAGCAGCTTAAACAGGAGAACCGGGACCGACACCGGGGAGCTGTTTTTT. This encodes CASSLNRRTGTDTGELFF.

This sequence joins TRBV18 and TRBJ2-3; 14 positions agree with TRBD2. Germline trimming cut 5 bases from V and 1 base from J; bases unmatched to any gene: 5. The CDR3 is made up of 17 amino acids. The germline V gene encodes CDR1 KGHSH and CDR2 LQKENI. The CDR3 protein is CASSTPGLAGGTDTQYF. The CDR3 bases are TGTGCCAGCTCAACTCCGGGACTAGCGGGAGGCACAGATACGCAGTATTTT.

This chain links TRBV5-1 with TRBJ2-5, with TRBD2 identical over 9 bases. Trimming took 5 bases from V and 4 from J; bases not matched to a gene: 9. The CDR3 covers 15 residues. From germline, CDR1 is SGHRS and CDR2 YFSETQ. For the CDR3, the DNA is TGCGCCAGCAGTTACGGACTAGCGAACGGAGAGACCCAGTACTTC. It yields the protein CASSYGLANGETQYF.

The V and J genes are TRBV19 and TRBJ2-2, with D possibly matching TRBD1 (5 bases). This CDR3 contains 16 residues. V lost 3 bases, J lost 0 bases, and 11 bases lay in between. The germline gives CDR1 LNHDA, CDR2 SQIVND (reference sequence). The CDR3 spells CASSMGQGANTGELFF. CDR3 nucleotides: TGTGCCAGTAGTATGGGGCAGGGCGCGAACACCGGGGAGCTGTTTTTT.

CDR3 bases: TGTGCCTGGTCCCCCAGCGGGGCGTGGGATGAGCAGTTCTTC. It specifies CAWSPSGAWDEQFF. The chain combines TRBV30 with TRBJ2-1; 7 nucleotides agree with TRBD2. The CDR3 length is 14 residues. CDR1 is GTSNPN and CDR2 is SVGIG in the germline V gene (reference sequence). V lost 5 bases and J lost 8; bases outside the gene matches: 12. The whole variable domain, filled in from reference TRBV30 and TRBJ2-1, reads SQTIHQWPATLVQPVGSPLSLECTVEGTSNPNLYWYRQAAGRGLQLLFYSVGIGQISSEVPQNLSASRPQDRQFILSSKKLLLSDSGFYLCAWSPSGAWDEQFFGPGTRLTVL.

The sample holds a few counts of this clone. The J gene is TRBJ2-3, the V gene TRBV18; 7 bases map to TRBD1. The CDR3 has 15 residues. V was pared by 5 bases and J by 6 bases, with 11 bases of the junction left unmatched. Germline V CDR1 and CDR2: KGHSH, LQKENI. CDR3 coding DNA: TGTGCCAGCTCATCAGAGACAGGGCTCAGGGATACGCAGTATTTT. Translating gives CASSSETGLRDTQYF. Based on the CDR3 plus reference TRBV18 and TRBJ2-3, the full variable domain is NAGVMQNPRHLVRRRGQEARLRCSPMKGHSHVYWYRQLPEEGLKFMVYLQKENIIDESGMPKERFSAEFPKEGPSILRIQQVVRGDSAAYFCASSSETGLRDTQYFGPGTRLTVL.

This chain joins TRBV28 and TRBJ1-2; the D is unclear. The ends were cut back, 2 bases at V and 2 bases at J, with 9 bases in the middle. The CDR3 has 14 residues. Germline lookup yields CDR1 MDHEN and CDR2 SYDVKM. The CDR3 loop is CASSLEGANYGYTF. CDR3 DNA: TGTGCCAGCAGTTTAGAGGGAGCAAACTATGGCTACACCTTC.

This clone appeared a single time. This chain links TRBV30 with TRBJ2-1, with D perhaps TRBD1 (6 bases). Germline V lookup: CDR1 GTSNPN, CDR2 SVGIG (reference sequence). V dropped 2 bases and J dropped 16 bases, with 15 bases sitting between them. CDR3 length: 11 residues. The CDR3: CAWSTPGVQFF. DNA for the CDR3: TGTGCCTGGAGTACCCCAGGGGTTCAATTCTTC.

The chain has TRBV2 and TRBJ2-5; no clear D gene. Trimming stripped 4 bases from V and 0 bases from J, with 6 bases between. The CDR3 spans 13 residues. Per the germline V gene, CDR1 is SNHLY and CDR2 is FYNNEI. The CDR3 DNA follows: TGTGCCAGCAGTGGTTTGTACCAAGAGACCCAGTACTTC. Encoded protein: CASSGLYQETQYF. Using reference TRBV2 and TRBJ2-5 for the parts outside the CDR3, the full variable domain is EPEVTQTPSHQVTQMGQEVILRCVPISNHLYFYWYRQILGQKVEFLVSFYNNEISEKSEIFDDQFSVERPDGSNFTLKIRSTKLEDSAMYFCASSGLYQETQYFGPGTRLLVL.

The chain has TRBV7-8 and TRBJ1-2; D may be TRBD1 (6 bases). Trimming stripped 5 bases from V and 5 bases from J, with 12 bases between. This CDR3 region has 13 residues. Germline V gene lookup returns CDR1 SGHVS and CDR2 FQNEAQ. CDR3 protein: CASSPTTGYGYTF. The DNA of the CDR3 is TGTGCCAGCAGCCCCACGACAGGATATGGCTACACCTTC.

This chain uses TRBV2 with TRBJ2-7, with D unresolved. Germline loops: CDR1 SNHLY, CDR2 FYNNEI. This CDR3 spans 13 amino acids. Trimming took 6 bases from V and 1 from J, leaving 10 bases between them. CDR3 sequence (DNA): TGTGCCAGCAGCGGAGAGGTGTCCTACGAGCAGTACTTC. Translating gives CASSGEVSYEQYF.

The chain joins TRBV6-5 to TRBJ2-7; D ambiguous. The CDR3 covers 14 residues. Deletions cut 6 bases from V and 1 base from J, with 13 bases between. Germline V gene sequence: CDR1 MNHEY, CDR2 SVGAGI. CDR3 sequence (DNA): TGTGCCAGCAGCCCCAAAGGTAGGTCCTACGAGCAGTACTTC. Encoded protein: CASSPKGRSYEQYF.

The V and J genes are TRBV18 and TRBJ2-5; TRBD2 agrees at 13 bases. Germline lookup yields CDR1 KGHSH and CDR2 LQKENI. There are 17 residues in the CDR3. Trimming cost V 3 bases and J 11 bases; bases outside gene matches: 15. The CDR3 region has the DNA TGTGCCAGCTCACCGATCGGGACTAGCGGGAATCCCTCTGAGCAGTACTTC. Encoded protein: CASSPIGTSGNPSEQYF.

The genes are TRBV10-3 and TRBJ2-7; D ambiguous. The CDR3 is 12 amino acids. Trimming took off 0 bases at V and 8 bases at J, with 8 bases between the two ends. Germline CDR1 reads ENHRY; CDR2 reads SYGVKD. The CDR3 coding sequence is TGTGCCATCAGTGAGTCGGATGGGAAGCAGTACTTC. Protein: CAISESDGKQYF.

The chain recombines TRBV28 with TRBJ2-3; D may be TRBD2 (5 bases). This CDR3 is built from 15 residues. V dropped 6 bases and J dropped 5 bases, with 18 bases sitting between them. Per germline, CDR1 MDHEN and CDR2 SYDVKM. The CDR3 is CASREGSLLGDTQYF. The DNA for the CDR3 is TGTGCCAGCAGAGAGGGTTCTCTACTAGGAGATACGCAGTATTTT.